This T cell receptor beta chain was recovered during a study of control samples from healthy donors and cancer patients. TCRdb's copy holds only in-frame clones and misses some; the assay was immunoSEQ multiplex PCR. This table has more than 150,000 clones, approximately 92% appearing once. The clonotype originates from a man between 18 and 35 years old in good health. The sequenced sample was blood.

CDR3 sequence (DNA): TGTGCCAGCACCCAAAATTCCCACTACGAGCAGTACTTC. Residues: CASTQNSHYEQYF. The J gene is TRBJ2-7, the V gene TRBV28, with D hard to call. CDR1 is MDHEN and CDR2 is SYDVKM in the germline V gene. Trimming shortened V by 7 bases and J by 3 bases, and 13 bases separated the two germline ends. The CDR3 is 13 residues long.